These 15 T cell receptor beta chains originate from one sample sequenced in a study of cytomegalovirus exposure and HLA in healthy donors (dated 2017 in TCRdb). Library preparation was by the immunoSEQ multiplex PCR assay. For the multiplex PCR, a mixture combining 60 forward primers for TCR Vbeta segments and 13 reverse primers for TCR Jbeta segments was used. The source is immuneACCESS, and TCRdb retained only in-frame sequences with V and J called. Part of the clones is not carried over; for the studies checked, unresolved V genes explain less than half of this, and the remainder is unexplained. The sample contains 100,000 to 150,000 clones, roughly 80% of them found a single time. The leading ten clones occupy less than 2.5% of the sample. Sequencing was performed on PBMCs. Receptor source: a middle-aged woman in good health and CMV-seropositive.

The J gene is TRBJ2-3, the V gene TRBV7-8, with 9 nucleotides matching TRBD1. From germline, CDR1 is SGHVS and CDR2 FQNEAQ. This CDR3 has 16 amino acids. V was pared by 4 bases and J by 5 bases, with 10 bases of the junction left unmatched. This chain's CDR3 is CASSSSDRGYRDTQYF. For the CDR3, the DNA is TGTGCCAGCAGCTCCTCCGACAGGGGGTATAGAGATACGCAGTATTTT.

This clone appeared a single time. CDR3 region: CASSRTGGDYEEQYF. The CDR3 region has the DNA TGTGCCAGCAGCCGTACAGGGGGCGATTATGAGGAGCAGTACTTC. The chain employs TRBV7-3 and TRBJ2-7, with TRBD1 matching over 9 bases. Germline V gene data show CDR1 as SGHTA and CDR2 as FQGTGA. The CDR3 has 15 residues. V was pared by 5 bases and J by 7 bases, with 12 bases of the junction left unmatched.

This chain links TRBV4-2 with TRBJ2-6, with 10 bases aligning to TRBD2. The CDR3 is 20 amino acids. Germline CDR1 and CDR2: LGHNA and YNFKEQ. V lost 0 bases and J lost 0; bases outside the gene matches: 8. The CDR3 coding sequence is TGTGCCAGCAGCCAAGAGTGGACTAGCGGTTATAGCTCTGGGGCCAACGTCCTGACTTTC. Translation gives CASSQEWTSGYSSGANVLTF.

The genes are TRBV4-2 and TRBJ2-7; TRBD2 might be the D (6 bases). Germline CDR1 is LGHNA and CDR2 is YNFKEQ. V shed 0 bases and J shed 2 bases, with 14 bases lying between them. The length of the CDR3 is 16 residues. CDR3 amino acids: CASSQDLTGSTYEQYF. CDR3 nucleotide sequence: TGTGCCAGCAGCCAAGATCTTACCGGGAGCACCTACGAGCAGTACTTC.

The V call is TRBV6-5, the J call TRBJ1-1, with TRBD1 as a possible D gene (6 bases). The CDR3 is made up of 15 amino acids. V lost 6 bases and J lost 1, with 15 bases in between. The V gene's germline CDR1 is MNHEY and CDR2 SVGAGI. The CDR3 spells CASRASTGQNTEAFF. The CDR3 nucleotides are TGTGCCAGCAGAGCTAGTACAGGGCAGAACACTGAAGCTTTCTTT.

The chain carries TRBV19 and TRBJ1-5; TRBD1 aligns across 9 bases. This CDR3 is built from 17 residues. Germline CDR1 LNHDA, CDR2 SQIVND (reference sequence). With V trimmed by 6 bases and J by 2 bases, 11 bases remained unmatched. CDR3 in amino acids: CASSATGGNIGNQPQHF. The DNA of the CDR3 is TGTGCCAGTAGCGCAACAGGGGGCAATATCGGCAATCAGCCCCAGCATTTT.

CDR3 nucleotide sequence: TGTGCCACCTCTTTCATCGGTAGCCAGCCCCAGCATTTT. Translated, it gives CATSFIGSQPQHF. The chain uses TRBV19 and TRBJ1-5, with D unclear. Trimming removed 10 bases at V and 7 bases at J, with 17 bases between. The CDR3 is made up of 13 amino acids. Per the germline V gene, CDR1 is LNHDA and CDR2 is SQIVND (reference sequence).

The chain links TRBV27 to TRBJ2-7, with 14 positions matching TRBD2. Germline V lookup: CDR1 MNHEY, CDR2 SMNVEV (reference sequence). This CDR3 contains 18 residues. J lost 2 bases, V lost 2 bases, and 8 bases had no gene match. CDR3 sequence (DNA): TGTGCCAGCAGTTTAATTAGGACTAGCGGGAGGATTACCTACGAGCAGTACTTC. It encodes CASSLIRTSGRITYEQYF.

The J gene is TRBJ2-5, the V gene TRBV28; 9 bases fit TRBD1. The CDR3 is 14 residues long. Germline assignment: CDR1 MDHEN and CDR2 SYDVKM. V lost 6 bases, J lost 4 bases, and 6 bases stayed unmatched. CDR3 bases: TGTGCCAGCAGATTGACAGGGGGGCCAGAGACCCAGTACTTC. Protein: CASRLTGGPETQYF.

This clone was observed once. V and J are TRBV29-1 and TRBJ2-1, with a tentative D call TRBD1 (5 bases). V gave up 2 bases and J gave up 1 base, with 9 bases separating them. Germline CDR1 SQVTM, CDR2 ANQGSEA. The CDR3 contains 14 residues. CDR3 loop: CSVETQGSYNEQFF. Written as DNA, the CDR3 is TGCAGCGTTGAAACTCAGGGATCCTACAATGAGCAGTTCTTC.

The chain couples TRBV7-9 to TRBJ2-3; 9 positions agree with TRBD1. The CDR3 covers 16 residues. Trimming at V came to 6 bases and at J to 3 bases, leaving 10 bases not matched to a gene. Per germline, CDR1 SEHNR and CDR2 FQNEAQ (reference sequence). As DNA, the CDR3 is TGTGCCAGCAGTCGTGACAGGGGGAGGGCAACAGATACGCAGTATTTT. Amino acid sequence: CASSRDRGRATDTQYF.

The rearrangement links TRBV29-1 to TRBJ1-4; 11 bases agree with TRBD1. V shed 7 bases, J shed 8 bases, and the junction held 3 bases outside the gene matches. This CDR3 contains 12 residues. CDR1 and CDR2 from the germline V gene are SQVTM and ANQGSEA. CDR3 bases: TGCAGCGCCCGGACAGGGGGCGAAAAACTGTTTTTT. It codes for CSARTGGEKLFF.

The J gene is TRBJ1-4, the V gene TRBV6-1; D is unclear. Trimming removed 7 bases at V and 3 bases at J, with 9 bases between. Germline V gene lookup returns CDR1 MNHNS and CDR2 SASEGT. This CDR3 spans 13 amino acids. CDR3 loop: CASNQVPNEKLFF. As DNA, the CDR3 is TGTGCCAGCAACCAGGTACCTAATGAAAAACTGTTTTTT.

This rearrangement joins TRBV30 to TRBJ2-7; D gene uncertain. Trimming left V 0 bases short and J 3 bases short, with 9 bases between. This CDR3 has 13 amino acids. CDR1 is GTSNPN and CDR2 is SVGIG in the germline V gene (reference sequence). CDR3 residues: CAWSVLLLYEQYF. CDR3 DNA sequence: TGTGCCTGGAGTGTACTCCTACTCTACGAGCAGTACTTC.

The chain is built from TRBV19 and TRBJ1-5; 10 bases line up with TRBD1. This CDR3 region has 16 residues. Germline V gives CDR1 LNHDA, CDR2 SQIVND (reference sequence). Trimming at V came to 5 bases and at J to 2 bases, leaving 6 bases not matched to a gene. DNA of the CDR3: TGTGCCAGTAGTGGGGGACAGGGGAAAGGCAATCAGCCCCAGCATTTT. It encodes CASSGGQGKGNQPQHF.